This T cell receptor beta chain was profiled in a study of regulatory T cells in long-lasting Graves disease. Time point in this sample: persistent/refractory GD, antithyroid drugs over 5 years with positive TRAb. Researchers made the TCR library from RNA that was extracted from PBMCs. V was clipped by 3 bases and J by 3 bases, with 19 bases between them. The germline V gene has CDR1 SGHDT and CDR2 YYEEEE. CDR3 length equals 16 residues. Arm-PCR of CDR3 regions with iRepertoire HTBI primers generated TCR beta libraries. MiXCR was run by TCRdb on the multiplex PCR reads, yielding one entry per CDR3 protein. The table shows fewer than 400,000 distinct CDR3 sequences, with around a fifth occurring only once.

The sequence derives from a female donor with Graves disease. The V and J genes are TRBV5-6 and TRBJ2-7; TRBD2 might be the D (5 bases). The sample in question was peripheral blood mononuclear cells (PBMCs), obtained when the disease was refractory, from a patient treated with antithyroid drugs. CDR3 sequence: CASSSPQMGAFYEQYF. CDR3 nucleotides: TGTGCCAGCAGCTCGCCCCAGATGGGAGCCTTCTACGAGCAGTACTTC.